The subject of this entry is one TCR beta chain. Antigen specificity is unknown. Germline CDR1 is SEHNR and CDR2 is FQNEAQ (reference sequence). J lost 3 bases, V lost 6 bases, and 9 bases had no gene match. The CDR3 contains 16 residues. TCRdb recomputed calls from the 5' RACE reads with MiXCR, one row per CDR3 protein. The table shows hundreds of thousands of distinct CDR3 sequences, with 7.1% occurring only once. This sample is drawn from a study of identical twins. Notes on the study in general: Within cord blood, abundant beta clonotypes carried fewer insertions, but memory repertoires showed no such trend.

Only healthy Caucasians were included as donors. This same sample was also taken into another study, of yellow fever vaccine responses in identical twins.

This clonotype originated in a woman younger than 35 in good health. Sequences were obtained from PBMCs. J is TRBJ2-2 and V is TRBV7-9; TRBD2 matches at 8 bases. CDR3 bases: TGTGCCAGCAGAGTTACTAGCGGAAAATACACCGGGGAGCTGTTTTTT. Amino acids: CASRVTSGKYTGELFF. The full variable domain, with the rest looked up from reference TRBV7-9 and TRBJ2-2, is DTGVSQNPRHKITKRGQNVTFRCDPISEHNRLYWYRQTLGQGPEFLTYFQNEAQLEKSRLLSDRFSAERPKGSFSTLEIQRTEQGDSAMYLCASRVTSGKYTGELFFGEGSRLTVL.